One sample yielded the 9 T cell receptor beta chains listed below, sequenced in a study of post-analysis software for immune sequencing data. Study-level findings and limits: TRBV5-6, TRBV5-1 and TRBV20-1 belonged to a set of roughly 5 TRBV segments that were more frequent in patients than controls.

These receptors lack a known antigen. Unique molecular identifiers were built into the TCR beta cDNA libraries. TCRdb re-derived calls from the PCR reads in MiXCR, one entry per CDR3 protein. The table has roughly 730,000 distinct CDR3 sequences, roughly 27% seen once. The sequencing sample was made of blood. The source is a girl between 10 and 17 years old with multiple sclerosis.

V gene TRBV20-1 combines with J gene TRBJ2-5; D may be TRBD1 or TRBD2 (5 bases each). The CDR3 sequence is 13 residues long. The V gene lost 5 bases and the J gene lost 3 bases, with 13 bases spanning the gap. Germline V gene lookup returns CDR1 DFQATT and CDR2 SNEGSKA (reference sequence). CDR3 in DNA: TGCAGTGCTCCCCGGGACGGAAAAGAGACCCAGTACTTC. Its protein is CSAPRDGKETQYF.

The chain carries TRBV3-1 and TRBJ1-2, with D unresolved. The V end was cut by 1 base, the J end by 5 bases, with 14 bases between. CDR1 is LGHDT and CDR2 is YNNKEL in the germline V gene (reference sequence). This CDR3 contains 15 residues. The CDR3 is CASSQGSGLRYGYTF. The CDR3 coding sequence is TGTGCCAGCAGCCAAGGGTCCGGACTTAGGTATGGCTACACCTTC. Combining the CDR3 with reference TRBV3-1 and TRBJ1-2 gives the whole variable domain DTAVSQTPKYLVTQMGNDKSIKCEQNLGHDTMYWYKQDSKKFLKIMFSYNNKELIINETVPNRFSPKSPDKAHLNLHINSLELGDSAVYFCASSQGSGLRYGYTFGSGTRLTVV.

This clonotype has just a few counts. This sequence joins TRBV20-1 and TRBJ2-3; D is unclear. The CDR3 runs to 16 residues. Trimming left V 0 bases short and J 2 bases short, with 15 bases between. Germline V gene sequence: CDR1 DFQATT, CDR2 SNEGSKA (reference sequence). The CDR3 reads CSARDHGVQVTDTQYF. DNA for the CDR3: TGCAGTGCTAGAGATCACGGCGTGCAAGTCACAGATACGCAGTATTTT.

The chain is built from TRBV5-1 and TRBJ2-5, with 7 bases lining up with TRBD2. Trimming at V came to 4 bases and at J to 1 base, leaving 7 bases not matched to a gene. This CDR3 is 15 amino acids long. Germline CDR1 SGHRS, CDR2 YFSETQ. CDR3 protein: CASSIAGELQETQYF. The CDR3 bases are TGCGCCAGCAGCATAGCGGGTGAACTCCAAGAGACCCAGTACTTC.

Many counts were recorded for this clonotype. In nucleotides, the CDR3 is TGCAGCTGGCGGGAGGGCCTTGGAGTAGATGAGCAGTTCTTC. Residues: CSWREGLGVDEQFF. V is TRBV29-1 and J is TRBJ2-1, with 9 nucleotides matching TRBD2. The CDR3 covers 14 residues. V trimming: 8 bases; J trimming: 8 bases; junction bases outside the gene matches: 13. Germline V gene sequence: CDR1 SQVTM, CDR2 ANQGSEA.

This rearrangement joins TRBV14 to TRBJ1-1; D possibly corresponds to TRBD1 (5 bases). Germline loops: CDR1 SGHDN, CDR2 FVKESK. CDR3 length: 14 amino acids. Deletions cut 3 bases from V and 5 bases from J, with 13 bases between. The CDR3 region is CASSQDRGETEAFF. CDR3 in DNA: TGTGCCAGCAGCCAGGACCGAGGGGAGACTGAAGCTTTCTTT.

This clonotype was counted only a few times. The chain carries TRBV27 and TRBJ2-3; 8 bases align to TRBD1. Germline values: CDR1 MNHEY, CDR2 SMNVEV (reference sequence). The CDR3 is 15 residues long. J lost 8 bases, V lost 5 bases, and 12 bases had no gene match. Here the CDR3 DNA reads TGTGCCAGCAGTACCCGGGACAGGACCGGGCGTACGCAGTATTTT. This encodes CASSTRDRTGRTQYF.

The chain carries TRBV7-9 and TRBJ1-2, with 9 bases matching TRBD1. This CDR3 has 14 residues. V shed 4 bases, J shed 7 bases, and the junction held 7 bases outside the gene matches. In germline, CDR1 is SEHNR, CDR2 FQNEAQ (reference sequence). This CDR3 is CASSSTGGGPGYTF. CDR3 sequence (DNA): TGTGCCAGCAGCTCGACAGGGGGAGGGCCTGGCTACACCTTC.

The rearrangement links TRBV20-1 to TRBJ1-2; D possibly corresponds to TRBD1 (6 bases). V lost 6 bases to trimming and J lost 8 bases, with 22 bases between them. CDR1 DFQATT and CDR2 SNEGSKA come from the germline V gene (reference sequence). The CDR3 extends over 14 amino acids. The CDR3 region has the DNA TGCAGTGCCTCCCTAGGGGGGTTGACCGGGGGCTACACCTTC. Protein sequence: CSASLGGLTGGYTF.